This T cell receptor (beta chain) appears in the sequencing data of a study of cytomegalovirus exposure and HLA in healthy donors. Study as a whole: The same platform was used for the 100 to 150 validation repertoires and the roughly 700 first-cohort repertoires, a later analysis reported.

Comments on this clone: The target antigen is unknown.

Broader study findings: The TCR clusters that emerged in the first cohort tended, a later analysis found, to co-occur in the 95 to 150 validation repertoires. Reports indicated that the classifier achieved high specificity and sensitivity in diagnosing cytomegalovirus status. Cytomegalovirus association was listed for around 170 TCR beta chains.

CDR1 and CDR2 (germline): MNHEY, SMNVEV (reference sequence). The CDR3 runs 15 residues. Germline trimming cut 3 bases from V and 7 bases from J; bases unmatched to any gene: 5. The data were produced by immunoSEQ multiplex PCR, yet TCRdb's version contains in-frame clones alone and is incomplete. The table lists 160,000 or so clones, more than 70% of them singletons, with 10% in the top ten. V gene TRBV27 combines with J gene TRBJ2-4; 11 bases are a match to TRBD2. Source material: PBMCs. This clonotype was obtained from a young man in good health and CMV-seropositive. DNA for the CDR3: TGTGCCAGCAGTTTTAGCGGGGGGGTAAGGAACATTCAGTACTTC. Protein product: CASSFSGGVRNIQYF.